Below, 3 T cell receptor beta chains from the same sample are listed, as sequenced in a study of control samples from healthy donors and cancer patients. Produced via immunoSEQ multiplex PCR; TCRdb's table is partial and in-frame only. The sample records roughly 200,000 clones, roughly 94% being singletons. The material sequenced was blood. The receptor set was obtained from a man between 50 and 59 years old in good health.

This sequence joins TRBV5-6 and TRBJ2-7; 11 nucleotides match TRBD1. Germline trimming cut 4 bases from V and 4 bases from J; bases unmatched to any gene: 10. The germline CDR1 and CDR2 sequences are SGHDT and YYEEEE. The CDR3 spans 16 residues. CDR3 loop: CASSPIGQGALYEQYV. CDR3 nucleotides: TGTGCCAGCAGCCCAATCGGACAGGGGGCGTTGTACGAGCAGTACGTC.

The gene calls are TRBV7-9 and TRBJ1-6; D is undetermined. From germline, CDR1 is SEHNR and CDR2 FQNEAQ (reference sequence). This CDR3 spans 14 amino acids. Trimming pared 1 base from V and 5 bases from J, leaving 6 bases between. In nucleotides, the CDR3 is TGTGCCAGCAGCTTAGGTCAAGATAATTCACCCCTCCACTTT. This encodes CASSLGQDNSPLHF.

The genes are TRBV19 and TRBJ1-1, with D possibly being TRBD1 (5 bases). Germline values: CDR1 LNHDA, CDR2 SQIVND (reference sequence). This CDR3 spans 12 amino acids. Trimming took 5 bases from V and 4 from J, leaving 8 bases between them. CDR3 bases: TGTGCCAGTAGTGGGGACTCCACTGAAGCTTTCTTT. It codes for CASSGDSTEAFF.